This T cell receptor (beta chain) stems from a study of blood T cell repertoires in COVID-19. Study as a whole: COVID-19 samples collected from the United States, Italy and Spain covered acute and convalescent phases. PBMCs, B-cell-depleted T cells, or T cells provided the cDNA or gDNA that made up the material.

This clone appeared a single time. The germline CDR1 and CDR2 sequences are MDHEN and SYDVKM. V trimming: 5 bases; J trimming: 6 bases; junction bases outside the gene matches: 8. The CDR3 spans 16 residues. Original analysis: Reference gene primer amplification gave nucleated cell count estimates. TCRdb keeps only in-frame clones here, not all; method: immunoSEQ multiplex PCR. V and J calls plus clone size are reproduced from that table; the DNA served to infer D and trimming. The sample lists 200,000 to 250,000 clones, almost 90% occurring once. This chain uses TRBV28 with TRBJ1-5; TRBD1 aligns across 12 bases. The receptor comes from a woman aged 55-70 years with acute or convalescent COVID-19. The sample was peripheral blood. This CDR3 is CASSTPGQGAAQPQHF. The CDR3 DNA follows: TGTGCCAGCAGTACCCCGGGACAGGGGGCGGCTCAGCCCCAGCATTTT.